This entry features one T cell receptor (beta chain) sequence. The target antigen is unknown. The sample is drawn from a study of shared clonotypes between healthy human individuals. The study's findings and limits: The donor pool, a small one, limited the genetic and exposure-history diversity represented.

Deep was the level used in running the assay. As originally analysed: Filtering was not the same, since immunoSEQ gave junction-only sequences without quality scores. Assay: immunoSEQ multiplex PCR; the TCRdb copy retains only in-frame clones and omits some. The DNA gave D and trimming, while V, J and clone size come from that table. The table has about 480,000 clones, 79% seen once; the top ten hold roughly 13%. There were only Caucasian adults among the donors, and all lived in Nashville, Tennessee. Sequencing input: PBMCs. The source is a middle-aged woman in good health. Some clones in this sample may be carry-over from other donors' samples.

The CDR3 bases are TGCAGCGCTCGGGACAGGGGGTGGATTGGCTACACCTTC. Protein sequence: CSARDRGWIGYTF. This chain links TRBV29-1 with TRBJ1-2; 11 bases fit TRBD1. Looked up from germline, CDR1 is SQVTM and CDR2 is ANQGSEA. There are 13 residues in the CDR3. J gave up 7 bases and V 7 bases, and 8 bases lay outside the gene matches.